The clone carrying this TCR beta chain appeared many times. The time point is: longitudinal time-point 2. The V and J ends lost 2 bases and 7 bases respectively, with 16 bases between them. Germline V gene data show CDR1 as SGHRS and CDR2 as YFSETQ. There are 15 residues in the CDR3. A single run covered 15-18 subjects with over 180 million TCR-beta sequences. TCRdb re-analysed the 5' RACE reads in MiXCR, keeping a single row per CDR3 protein. Of under 50,000 distinct CDR3 sequences in the sample, 13% were seen once. The data were obtained in a study of neurological immune-mediated disorders. This chain links TRBV5-1 with TRBJ2-1; D gene unclear. Sequencing used PBMCs. The origin of this receptor is a male donor with HTLV-1-associated myelopathy (HAM/TSP). CDR3 sequence (DNA): TGCGCCAGCAGCTTCCTGGACCCTATGGGGAATGAGCAGTTCTTC. Protein product: CASSFLDPMGNEQFF.